These 15 T cell receptor beta chains were all obtained from the same sample, sequenced in a study of PD-L1 blockade in urothelial cancer. Time point denoted: pretreatment peripheral blood. TCRdb's table, derived via immunoSEQ multiplex PCR, lists solely in-frame clones and lacks some. The table lists more than 55,000 clones, roughly four fifths of them singletons. This specimen was PBMCs, taken around atezolizumab (anti-PD-L1) treatment. The receptors here all came from a man between 65 and 85 years old with urothelial cancer.

V gene TRBV18 combines with J gene TRBJ1-5, with 10 positions matching TRBD1. The ends lost 4 bases at V and 7 bases at J; junction bases unmatched: 7. CDR1 and CDR2 from the germline V gene are KGHSH and LQKENI. The CDR3 runs to 15 residues. In nucleotides, the CDR3 is TGTGCCAGCTCACTAGGACAGGGGGACCTACAGCCCCAGCATTTT. This codes for CASSLGQGDLQPQHF.

The table lists this clone with a count of one. The chain uses TRBV19 and TRBJ1-5, with D perhaps matching TRBD1 (6 bases). This CDR3 is built from 11 residues. In germline, CDR1 is LNHDA, CDR2 SQIVND (reference sequence). The V and J ends lost 10 bases and 11 bases respectively, with 15 bases between them. In nucleotides, the CDR3 is TGTGCCACCTGGGACACCCAGGCCCAGCATTTT. Amino acid sequence: CATWDTQAQHF.

The V call is TRBV19, the J call TRBJ2-4, with 14 bases lining up with TRBD2. V dropped 5 bases and J dropped 0; count of bases not matched to a gene: 12. Germline loops: CDR1 LNHDA, CDR2 SQIVND (reference sequence). The CDR3 covers 20 residues. The CDR3, as DNA: TGTGCCAGTAGTCCCCGACAGGGGACTAGCGGGAGACTAGCCAAAAACATTCAGTACTTC. Protein: CASSPRQGTSGRLAKNIQYF.

The chain links TRBV5-4 to TRBJ2-7; 10 bases match TRBD2. Germline trimming cut 3 bases from V and 4 bases from J; bases unmatched to any gene: 10. Looked up from germline, CDR1 is SGHNT and CDR2 is YYREEE (reference sequence). This CDR3 has 16 amino acids. The chain's CDR3 is CASSSYTSGTQYEQYF. CDR3 coding DNA: TGTGCCAGCAGCTCTTATACTAGCGGGACCCAATACGAGCAGTACTTC.

In its sample, this clone was seen a few times. This chain joins TRBV10-1 and TRBJ2-3, with D maybe TRBD1 (6 bases). The CDR3 runs to 16 residues. Germline V CDR1 and CDR2: WNHNN, SYGVQD (reference sequence). V was trimmed by 4 bases and J by 2 bases, leaving 16 bases between them. CDR3 protein: CASSGKQGLSTDTQYF. In DNA form, the CDR3 reads TGCGCCAGCAGTGGGAAACAGGGTCTCTCCACAGATACGCAGTATTTT.

V usage is TRBV19 and J usage is TRBJ2-5; TRBD1 matches 12 bases. V lost 6 bases and J lost 3; bases outside the gene matches: 5. Per the germline V gene, CDR1 is LNHDA and CDR2 is SQIVND (reference sequence). The CDR3 has 15 residues. CDR3 sequence reads: CASRGTGGGEETQYF. The CDR3 bases are TGTGCCAGTAGGGGGACAGGGGGCGGAGAAGAGACCCAGTACTTC. Based on the CDR3 plus reference TRBV19 and TRBJ2-5, the full variable domain is DGGITQSPKYLFRKEGQNVTLSCEQNLNHDAMYWYRQDPGQGLRLIYYSQIVNDFQKGDIAEGYSVSREKKESFPLTVTSAQKNPTAFYLCASRGTGGGEETQYFGPGTRLLVL.

V and J are TRBV19 and TRBJ2-7; 8 bases line up with TRBD1. The V gene's germline CDR1 is LNHDA and CDR2 SQIVND (reference sequence). CDR3 size: 15 residues. The junction had 7 bases not matched to a gene; V was cut back by 5 bases and J by 1 base. In nucleotides, the CDR3 is TGTGCCAGTAGTGACCGACAGGGGTCTTCCTACGAGCAGTACTTC. It is translated as CASSDRQGSSYEQYF.

The genes are TRBV6-5 and TRBJ1-2; D remains unclear. The germline V gene encodes CDR1 MNHEY and CDR2 SVGAGI. V was trimmed by 3 bases and J by 4 bases, leaving 6 bases between them. This CDR3 has 12 residues. The CDR3 sequence is CASSYYGYGYTF. The CDR3 DNA reads as TGTGCCAGCAGTTATTACGGCTATGGCTACACCTTC.

The chain carries TRBV28 and TRBJ1-5; no firm D call. The CDR3 consists of 13 residues. The germline V and J ends were trimmed by 7 bases and 10 bases, with 17 bases remaining between them. Germline V CDR1 and CDR2: MDHEN, SYDVKM. The CDR3: CASTGGLGGPQHF. In DNA form, the CDR3 reads TGTGCCAGCACAGGAGGCTTGGGTGGACCCCAGCATTTT. Using reference TRBV28 and TRBJ1-5 for the parts outside the CDR3, the full variable domain is DVKVTQSSRYLVKRTGEKVFLECVQDMDHENMFWYRQDPGLGLRLIYFSYDVKMKEKGDIPEGYSVSREKKERFSLILESASTNQTSMYLCASTGGLGGPQHFGDGTRLSIL.

This chain links TRBV19 with TRBJ2-4; TRBD2 aligns across 9 bases. Germline V gene sequence: CDR1 LNHDA, CDR2 SQIVND (reference sequence). The CDR3 covers 14 residues. With V trimmed by 7 bases and J by 3 bases, 4 bases remained unmatched. CDR3 sequence: CASNGGGGKNIQYF. The DNA for the CDR3 is TGTGCCAGTAACGGCGGGGGGGGCAAAAACATTCAGTACTTC.

The rearrangement links TRBV2 to TRBJ2-7; 11 positions match TRBD2. The CDR3 has 13 amino acids. With V trimmed by 7 bases and J by 7 bases, 6 bases remained unmatched. The germline V gene has CDR1 SNHLY and CDR2 FYNNEI. The CDR3 nucleotides read TGTGCCAGCACCGTACTAGCGGGAGTTGAGCAGTACTTC. This translates into CASTVLAGVEQYF.

This clone showed up just once. CDR3 in amino acids: CASSTGGYNEQFF. DNA of the CDR3: TGTGCCAGCAGCACGGGTGGTTACAATGAGCAGTTCTTC. J is TRBJ2-1 and V is TRBV5-4, with D uncertain. Trimming removed 4 bases at V and 4 bases at J, with 9 bases between. In germline, CDR1 is SGHNT, CDR2 YYREEE (reference sequence). This CDR3 is built from 13 residues.

The chain joins TRBV2 to TRBJ2-7; 7 bases fit TRBD1. CDR3 length equals 14 residues. Trimming cost V 4 bases and J 3 bases; bases outside gene matches: 6. In germline, CDR1 is SNHLY, CDR2 FYNNEI. The DNA for the CDR3 is TGTGCCAGCAGTGCCCCTCGGGACAGCTACGAGCAGTACTTC. This codes for CASSAPRDSYEQYF.

The chain carries TRBV7-8 and TRBJ2-2; D gene unclear. Per the germline V gene, CDR1 is SGHVS and CDR2 is FQNEAQ. The V gene lost 1 base and the J gene lost 2 bases, with 11 bases spanning the gap. This CDR3 contains 16 residues. CDR3 sequence (DNA): TGTGCCAGCAGCTTAGGAGTAGGCGGAAACACCGGGGAGCTGTTTTTT. Protein product: CASSLGVGGNTGELFF. Complete variable domain (other parts from reference TRBV7-8 and TRBJ2-2): GAGVSQSPRYKVAKRGQDVALRCDPISGHVSLFWYQQALGQGPEFLTYFQNEAQLDKSGLPSDRFFAERPEGSVSTLKIQRTQQEDSAVYLCASSLGVGGNTGELFFGEGSRLTVL.

The chain carries TRBV19 and TRBJ2-1; TRBD2 matches 13 bases. V trimming: 3 bases; J trimming: 7 bases; junction bases outside the gene matches: 6. The germline V gene encodes CDR1 LNHDA and CDR2 SQIVND (reference sequence). This CDR3 is built from 16 residues. In nucleotides, the CDR3 is TGTGCCAGTAGTATTCTACTAGCGGGGGGGTGGAATGAGCAGTTCTTC. Translating it yields CASSILLAGGWNEQFF.